The sequence of this T cell receptor (beta chain) was determined in a study of identical twins. Findings and caveats of the study: Abundant beta clonotypes from cord blood had fewer insertions, unlike memory repertoires, which showed none. Beta out-of-frame twin sharing showed a weaker excess.

Trimming removed 5 bases at V and 5 bases at J, with 12 bases between. CDR1 DFQATT and CDR2 SNEGSKA come from the germline V gene (reference sequence). The CDR3 spans 12 residues. TCRdb redid the calling of the 5' RACE reads with MiXCR, one entry per CDR3 protein. The sample lists about 730,000 distinct CDR3 sequences, approximately 21% occurring once. A word on this clonotype: Its antigen is not identified.

These data were also reused for a study on T cells expressing NK-cell markers. As reported in that work: Once again these clonotypes came out on top in the CD3+CD56-NKG2C+ fraction of a few donors.

Sequenced material: PBMCs. The chain has TRBV20-1 and TRBJ2-5; the D is unclear. This sequence was found in a woman aged 18-30 years in good health. Here the CDR3 reads CSAQQPGETQYF. The CDR3, as DNA: TGCAGTGCTCAACAGCCCGGGGAGACCCAGTACTTC.